Given below is one T cell receptor (beta chain) in context. The antigen remains unidentified. The sample is drawn from a study of response to subunit inactivated influenza vaccine. J gave up 4 bases and V 1 base, and 5 bases lay outside the gene matches. The CDR3 totals 14 residues. Germline CDR1 and CDR2: DFQATT and SNEGSKA (reference sequence). TCRdb itself ran the RT-PCR reads through MiXCR, one entry per CDR3 protein. The sample lists more than 700,000 distinct CDR3 sequences, about 20% occurring once. Notes on the study in general: Researchers suggested that each seasonal influenza vaccination recruits few new T cells.

This clonotype originated in a man aged 50 to 59 who received an inactivated influenza vaccine. Sequences were derived from PBMCs from blood, sampled around 5 days after vaccination. The chain couples TRBV20-1 to TRBJ2-7; 9 nucleotides match TRBD1. CDR3 coding DNA: TGCAGTGCTAGAGTGCCGGGACAGGGTTACGAGCAGTACTTC. It encodes CSARVPGQGYEQYF.